The next 32 T cell receptor beta chains were all read from a single sample in a study of blood T cell repertoires in COVID-19. Clones were read by immunoSEQ multiplex PCR, and TCRdb kept only the in-frame ones, dropping some. Of 130,000 to 150,000 clones listed, 70% to 80% are singletons. The material sequenced was peripheral blood. These receptors all come from a woman in her seventies with COVID-19, enrolled during active disease.

This clone was counted once. V and J are TRBV28 and TRBJ2-7; D unclear. This CDR3 contains 13 residues. Between the trimmed V and J ends, which lost 6 bases and 2 bases, there was a span of 11 bases. Germline values: CDR1 MDHEN, CDR2 SYDVKM. The CDR3 spells CASRGQPAYEQYF. The CDR3 nucleotides are TGTGCCAGCAGGGGCCAACCAGCCTACGAGCAGTACTTC.

This clone was detected once. The V and J genes are TRBV5-6 and TRBJ1-2; 9 nucleotides match TRBD1. Germline assignment: CDR1 SGHDT and CDR2 YYEEEE. This CDR3 spans 15 amino acids. V was clipped by 4 bases and J by 4 bases; unmatched bases: 8. Here the CDR3 DNA reads TGTGCCAGCAGCCTGGGACAGGGTAGTATCTATGGCTACACCTTC. Amino acids: CASSLGQGSIYGYTF.

The chain joins TRBV9 to TRBJ1-1; no clear D. Germline V lookup: CDR1 SGDLS, CDR2 YYNGEE. The CDR3 consists of 13 residues. V dropped 6 bases and J dropped 3 bases, with 12 bases sitting between them. The CDR3 nucleotides are TGTGCCAGCACTCCTATAGCCCACACTGAAGCTTTCTTT. Translation gives CASTPIAHTEAFF.

This rearrangement joins TRBV7-8 to TRBJ2-3; D is perhaps TRBD2 (7 bases). The CDR3 is made up of 14 amino acids. Germline CDR1 is SGHVS and CDR2 is FQNEAQ. The ends were cut back, 3 bases at V and 2 bases at J, with 9 bases in the middle. The CDR3 sequence: CASSFGGATDTQYF. The CDR3 DNA reads as TGTGCCAGCAGCTTTGGGGGGGCCACAGATACGCAGTATTTT.

This sequence joins TRBV28 and TRBJ2-2; D is ambiguous. Trimming left V 6 bases short and J 3 bases short, with 11 bases between. This CDR3 has 14 amino acids. Germline V lookup: CDR1 MDHEN, CDR2 SYDVKM. The CDR3 region is CASRRDLHTGELFF. The DNA for the CDR3 is TGTGCCAGCAGGCGCGATTTACACACCGGGGAGCTGTTTTTT. Supplemented by reference TRBV28 and TRBJ2-2, the full variable domain reads DVKVTQSSRYLVKRTGEKVFLECVQDMDHENMFWYRQDPGLGLRLIYFSYDVKMKEKGDIPEGYSVSREKKERFSLILESASTNQTSMYLCASRRDLHTGELFFGEGSRLTVL.

J is TRBJ1-2 and V is TRBV7-8, with D maybe TRBD1 (5 bases). The length of the CDR3 is 14 residues. CDR1 is SGHVS and CDR2 is FQNEAQ in the germline V gene. V lost 2 bases to trimming and J lost 5 bases, with 12 bases between them. The CDR3 reads CASSLRWGEYGYTF. CDR3 DNA sequence: TGTGCCAGCAGCTTACGGTGGGGGGAGTATGGCTACACCTTC.

This chain connects TRBV2 to TRBJ1-4, with D perhaps TRBD1 (5 bases). CDR3 length: 12 residues. CDR1 and CDR2 (germline): SNHLY, FYNNEI. The germline V and J ends were trimmed by 7 bases and 8 bases, with 11 bases remaining between them. The CDR3 here is CASKGLGEKLFF. For the CDR3, the DNA is TGTGCCAGCAAGGGGTTGGGAGAAAAACTGTTTTTT.

V and J are TRBV2 and TRBJ2-2; possible D gene TRBD1, 5 bases. V lost 2 bases and J 4 bases, leaving 11 bases between the germline ends. Looked up from germline, CDR1 is SNHLY and CDR2 is FYNNEI. CDR3 size: 15 residues. The CDR3 is CASSEQGFGTGELFF. CDR3 sequence (DNA): TGTGCCAGCAGTGAACAGGGTTTTGGCACCGGGGAGCTGTTTTTT.

The chain combines TRBV19 with TRBJ1-3; possible D gene TRBD1, 6 bases. There are 14 residues in the CDR3. Trimming cost V 5 bases and J 3 bases, with 11 bases left between them. CDR1 and CDR2 from the germline V gene are LNHDA and SQIVND (reference sequence). The CDR3, as DNA: TGTGCCAGTAGTGGCCCCAGGGGTGGAAACACCATATATTTT. Protein product: CASSGPRGGNTIYF.

V usage is TRBV3-1 (or the pseudogene TRBV3-2) and J usage is TRBJ2-5; 8 bases agree with TRBD2. Losses at the gene ends were 4 bases for V and 5 bases for J; bases not matched to a gene: 9. CDR3 size: 15 residues. Germline V gene sequence: CDR1 LGHDT, CDR2 YNNKEL (reference sequence). The CDR3 DNA sequence: TGTGCCAGCAGCCCTAGCGGGCTCAGCCGGGAGACCCAGTACTTC. Its protein is CASSPSGLSRETQYF.

The gene calls are TRBV5-1 and TRBJ2-1, with 9 bases that match TRBD2. V was clipped by 5 bases and J by 6 bases; unmatched bases: 12. The CDR3 extends over 16 amino acids. From germline, CDR1 is SGHRS and CDR2 YFSETQ. CDR3: CASSPFPSGASNEQFF. The DNA of the CDR3 is TGCGCCAGCAGTCCCTTCCCTAGCGGGGCGTCCAATGAGCAGTTCTTC.

The chain is built from TRBV21-1 and TRBJ1-4; the D call of TRBD1 is as the table states it, not checked on the DNA. TRBV21-1 is designated a pseudogene. This CDR3 comprises 16 residues. The CDR3: CASSKGTSPRRKKLFF. The CDR3 region has the DNA TGTGCCAGCAGCAAAGGGACATCTCCTCGCAGGAAAAAACTGTTTTTT.

This chain uses TRBV23-1 with TRBJ2-7; D possibly corresponds to TRBD1 (6 bases). Being an ORF, TRBV23-1 has a function that is uncertain. V dropped 3 bases and J dropped 6 bases, with 21 bases sitting between them. The CDR3 is made up of 16 amino acids. The CDR3 DNA reads as TGCGCCAGCAGTCACCACCAGGGGACGCCGATGCGCGAGCAGTACTTC. This sequence encodes CASSHHQGTPMREQYF.

The chain has TRBV5-1 and TRBJ2-1, with 8 positions matching TRBD1. V lost 7 bases to trimming and J lost 3 bases; unmatched junction nucleotides: 9. This CDR3 region has 15 residues. The germline gives CDR1 SGHRS, CDR2 YFSETQ. CDR3 region: CASSRQGADYNEQFF. The CDR3 DNA reads as TGCGCCAGCTCCCGTCAGGGGGCTGACTACAATGAGCAGTTCTTC.

This clone was counted between two and nine times. V usage is TRBV5-8 and J usage is TRBJ2-7; 9 bases are shared with TRBD1. The CDR3 covers 14 residues. V lost 4 bases and J lost 3; bases outside the gene matches: 5. Looked up from germline, CDR1 is SGHTS and CDR2 is YDEGEE. Here the CDR3 DNA reads TGTGCCAGCAGCCCCGGGACAGGGATCTACGAGCAGTACTTC. It translates to CASSPGTGIYEQYF.

This chain joins TRBV19 and TRBJ1-4; the match to TRBD1 covers 8 bases. The germline CDR1 and CDR2 sequences are LNHDA and SQIVND (reference sequence). The junction had 2 bases not matched to a gene; V was cut back by 9 bases and J by 2 bases. This CDR3 is built from 13 residues. The CDR3 loop reads CASNRGTNEKLFF. In nucleotides, the CDR3 is TGTGCCAGCAACAGGGGGACTAATGAAAAACTGTTTTTT.

The chain has TRBV3-1 (or the pseudogene TRBV3-2) and TRBJ1-5; 9 nucleotides match TRBD1. CDR3 size: 15 residues. The J segment lost 6 bases and the V segment lost 5 bases, leaving 8 bases of the junction unmatched. Germline loops: CDR1 LGHDT, CDR2 YNNKEL (reference sequence). The CDR3 loop is CASSKTTGGSQPQHF. DNA of the CDR3: TGTGCCAGCAGCAAGACGACAGGGGGGAGTCAGCCCCAGCATTTT.

This clone appeared a single time. CDR3 bases: TGTGCCAGCAGCCCCAAGGGACTAGCGGGGGTGAACACCGGGGAGCTGTTTTTT. This gives the protein CASSPKGLAGVNTGELFF. The chain has TRBV5-4 and TRBJ2-2; 14 nucleotides agree with TRBD2. V shed 4 bases, J shed 1 base, and the junction held 6 bases outside the gene matches. Germline V CDR1 and CDR2: SGHNT, YYREEE (reference sequence). The CDR3 extends over 18 amino acids.

The CDR3 DNA reads as TGTGCCAGCAGCCGGACAGGGTCCTACGAGCAGTACTTC. As protein: CASSRTGSYEQYF. This chain joins TRBV13 and TRBJ2-7; 8 bases agree with TRBD1. Germline CDR1 PRHDT, CDR2 FYEKMQ (reference sequence). The CDR3 runs to 13 residues. The V and J ends lost 5 bases and 1 base, in that order; junction bases with no gene match: 1.

CDR3 coding DNA: TGTGCCGGGGCTGGTGGCTACACCTTC. Its protein product is CAGAGGYTF. The V and J genes are TRBV6-4 and TRBJ1-2, with D possibly TRBD1 on 5 matching bases. V was pared by 11 bases and J by 7 bases, with 8 bases between. The V gene's germline CDR1 is MRHNA and CDR2 SNTAGT. The length of the CDR3 is 9 residues.

The gene calls are TRBV28 and TRBJ2-7; 7 bases are a match to TRBD2. The length of the CDR3 is 12 residues. CDR1 and CDR2 (germline): MDHEN, SYDVKM. V was clipped by 6 bases and J by 7 bases; unmatched bases: 6. CDR3 DNA sequence: TGTGCCAGCAGCGGACTAGAAGGTGAGCAGTACTTC. Its protein is CASSGLEGEQYF.

CDR3 residues: CASSLRGAIYNEQFF. In DNA form, the CDR3 reads TGTGCCAGCAGCCTCCGGGGGGCAATCTACAATGAGCAGTTCTTC. The V call is TRBV11-2, the J call TRBJ2-1, with D perhaps TRBD2 (7 bases). The CDR3 loop spans 15 amino acids. The germline V and J ends were trimmed by 5 bases and 3 bases, with 14 bases remaining between them. From germline, CDR1 is SGHAT and CDR2 FQNNGV. Full variable domain (outside the CDR3, taken from reference TRBV11-2 and TRBJ2-1): EAGVAQSPRYKIIEKRQSVAFWCNPISGHATLYWYQQILGQGPKLLIQFQNNGVVDDSQLPKDRFSAERLKGVDSTLKIQPAKLEDSAVYLCASSLRGAIYNEQFFGPGTRLTVL.

The rearrangement uses TRBV18 and TRBJ1-1; D gene uncertain. From germline, CDR1 is KGHSH and CDR2 LQKENI. This CDR3 has 13 amino acids. Trimming pared 3 bases from V and 7 bases from J, leaving 12 bases between. The CDR3 protein is CASSPLGESEAFF. The DNA of the CDR3 is TGTGCCAGCTCACCCCTGGGAGAGAGTGAAGCTTTCTTT.

The rearrangement joins TRBV3-1 (or the pseudogene TRBV3-2) to TRBJ1-2, with a weak D call TRBD1 (6 bases). V lost 5 bases and J 7 bases, leaving 14 bases between the germline ends. Looked up from germline, CDR1 is LGHDT and CDR2 is YNNKEL (reference sequence). The CDR3 contains 13 residues. CDR3 sequence: CASSDDPRGGYTF. In DNA, the CDR3 is TGTGCCAGCAGCGACGACCCCAGGGGTGGCTACACCTTC.

As DNA, the CDR3 is TGTGCCAGCTCAATAGGGACAGGCCGCGTTATGAACACTGAAGCTTTCTTT. It yields the protein CASSIGTGRVMNTEAFF. The rearrangement links TRBV18 to TRBJ1-1; 8 nucleotides align to TRBD1. The CDR3 loop spans 17 amino acids. CDR1 and CDR2 from the germline V gene are KGHSH and LQKENI. V shed 5 bases, J shed 0 bases, and the junction held 11 bases outside the gene matches.

To note about this clone: Other DNA variants within this sample encode the same CDR3. This chain joins TRBV18 and TRBJ2-7; 9 bases line up with TRBD1. V lost 0 bases to trimming and J lost 3 bases; unmatched junction nucleotides: 0. The CDR3 totals 14 residues. The V gene's germline CDR1 is KGHSH and CDR2 LQKENI. The CDR3 is CASSPPGQGYEQYF. The CDR3 bases are TGTGCCAGCTCACCACCGGGACAGGGCTACGAGCAGTACTTC.

V usage is TRBV29-1 and J usage is TRBJ1-2; 7 nucleotides agree with TRBD1. This CDR3 contains 15 residues. Germline-derived CDR1 and CDR2 are SQVTM and ANQGSEA. V lost 4 bases, J lost 3 bases, and 11 bases stayed unmatched. CDR3 DNA: TGCAGCGTTGGCCCAGGAGGGGGCCGGGACTATGGCTACACCTTC. It yields the protein CSVGPGGGRDYGYTF.

The chain links TRBV7-9 to TRBJ1-5; weak D call: TRBD1 (5 bases). The germline CDR1 and CDR2 sequences are SEHNR and FQNEAQ (reference sequence). This CDR3 has 13 residues. V was pared by 8 bases and J by 8 bases, with 16 bases between. The CDR3 is CASAGQAGEPQHF. In DNA form, the CDR3 reads TGTGCCAGCGCCGGACAAGCCGGAGAGCCCCAGCATTTT.

The chain employs TRBV7-9 and TRBJ1-1, with D perhaps TRBD1 (6 bases). In germline, CDR1 is SEHNR, CDR2 FQNEAQ (reference sequence). Trimming shortened V by 3 bases and J by 1 base, and 9 bases separated the two germline ends. The CDR3 runs to 14 residues. CDR3 residues: CASSFRDKNTEAFF. CDR3 DNA sequence: TGTGCCAGCAGCTTCCGGGACAAGAACACTGAAGCTTTCTTT.

The CDR3 here is CASSTLQGWEAFF. The CDR3 DNA is TGTGCCAGCAGTACCCTACAGGGATGGGAGGCTTTCTTT. The chain recombines TRBV27 with TRBJ1-1, with a possible D match to TRBD1 (6 bases). Between the trimmed V and J ends, which lost 5 bases and 11 bases, there was a span of 18 bases. Germline V gene lookup returns CDR1 MNHEY and CDR2 SMNVEV (reference sequence). The CDR3 runs 13 residues.

This clone was counted only a few times. V is TRBV9 and J is TRBJ2-7; TRBD1 agrees at 9 bases. Germline loops: CDR1 SGDLS, CDR2 YYNGEE. The ends lost 4 bases at V and 7 bases at J; junction bases unmatched: 12. There are 15 residues in the CDR3. CDR3 region: CASSPADDRGKEQYF. DNA for the CDR3: TGTGCCAGCAGCCCAGCAGATGACAGGGGGAAGGAGCAGTACTTC.

The chain recombines TRBV5-1 with TRBJ2-3, with D perhaps TRBD1 (6 bases). Germline assignment: CDR1 SGHRS and CDR2 YFSETQ. The CDR3 consists of 15 residues. V dropped 7 bases and J dropped 3 bases, with 18 bases sitting between them. CDR3 DNA sequence: TGCGCCAGCTCGCAAGGGACAACAAGTACAGATACGCAGTATTTT. It yields the protein CASSQGTTSTDTQYF.